These 29 T cell receptor beta chains share one sample of origin, sequenced in a study of identifying expanded T cells in peripheral blood. Sequencing was performed with immunoSEQ multiplex PCR; in TCRdb, only in-frame clones are kept and a portion is missing. This sample has about 81,000 clones; 80% to 85% occur once, and the top ten carry 15% to 20%. Source material: blood. The receptor source for this set is a person between 18 and 75 years old in good health.

This clone showed up just once. The CDR3 region is CASRYSSNQPQHF. CDR3 nucleotides: TGTGCCAGCAGATACAGTAGCAATCAGCCCCAGCATTTT. J is TRBJ1-5 and V is TRBV6-5; no reliable D call. CDR1 MNHEY and CDR2 SVGAGI come from the germline V gene. V was pared by 6 bases and J by 0 bases, with 6 bases between. This CDR3 comprises 13 residues.

A single count supports this clone. This chain joins TRBV9 and TRBJ2-1; D is uncertain. Germline values: CDR1 SGDLS, CDR2 YYNGEE. Trimming left V 4 bases short and J 8 bases short, with 10 bases between. The CDR3 consists of 12 residues. The CDR3 loop is CASSPRLDEQFF. CDR3 DNA: TGTGCCAGCAGCCCTAGGTTGGATGAGCAGTTCTTC.

The gene calls are TRBV19 and TRBJ1-4, with D hard to call. With 7 bases removed from V and 0 bases from J, the gap between germline ends came to 15 bases. Germline values: CDR1 LNHDA, CDR2 SQIVND (reference sequence). The CDR3 runs 16 residues. The CDR3 bases are TGTGCCAGTACCTCCATGGCAGCTGCAACTAATGAAAAACTGTTTTTT. As protein: CASTSMAAATNEKLFF.

The genes are TRBV18 and TRBJ1-1, with TRBD1 identical over 8 bases. With V trimmed by 3 bases and J by 0 bases, 3 bases remained unmatched. This CDR3 is 15 amino acids long. The germline V gene encodes CDR1 KGHSH and CDR2 LQKENI. The CDR3 region is CASSPRDRLNTEAFF. CDR3 coding DNA: TGTGCCAGCTCACCCCGGGACAGGCTGAACACTGAAGCTTTCTTT.

The V and J genes are TRBV2 and TRBJ2-2, with 7 bases matching TRBD2. The V gene end was trimmed by 5 bases and the J gene end by 5 bases; junction bases not matched to a gene: 2. Germline-derived CDR1 and CDR2 are SNHLY and FYNNEI. This CDR3 has 13 residues. CDR3 sequence: CASSRAGTGELFF. CDR3 in DNA: TGTGCCAGCAGTCGAGCGGGAACCGGGGAGCTGTTTTTT. Looking up the rest from reference TRBV2 and TRBJ2-2 gives the full variable domain: EPEVTQTPSHQVTQMGQEVILRCVPISNHLYFYWYRQILGQKVEFLVSFYNNEISEKSEIFDDQFSVERPDGSNFTLKIRSTKLEDSAMYFCASSRAGTGELFFGEGSRLTVL.

The J gene is TRBJ2-3, the V gene TRBV9; D tentatively reads TRBD1 or TRBD2 (5 bases each). Germline CDR1 reads SGDLS; CDR2 reads YYNGEE. This CDR3 contains 13 residues. Deletions cut 4 bases from V and 4 bases from J, with 10 bases between. This chain's CDR3 is CASSRDRSDTQYF. Written as DNA, the CDR3 is TGTGCCAGCAGCCGGGACCGCTCAGATACGCAGTATTTT.

Regarding this clone: This sample also contains other DNA sequences that code for the same CDR3. The chain couples TRBV15 to TRBJ1-4; 7 bases align to TRBD1. In germline, CDR1 is LNHNV, CDR2 YYDKDF (reference sequence). The CDR3 spans 14 residues. Trimming cost V 5 bases and J 8 bases; bases outside gene matches: 8. CDR3 protein: CATSPRQGGEKLFF. In nucleotides, the CDR3 is TGTGCCACCAGCCCCCGACAGGGCGGCGAAAAACTGTTTTTT.

The chain uses TRBV7-6 and TRBJ1-1, with D possibly being TRBD1 (5 bases). The CDR3 covers 14 residues. Per the germline V gene, CDR1 is SGHVS and CDR2 is FNYEAQ. V gave up 1 base and J gave up 1 base, with 7 bases separating them. The CDR3 nucleotides are TGTGCCAGCAGCTTAGGAGGGGCGAACACTGAAGCTTTCTTT. Translated, it gives CASSLGGANTEAFF.

This clone was recorded a few times. The rearrangement uses TRBV2 and TRBJ2-7, with D possibly TRBD2 on 6 matching bases. The CDR3 sequence is 16 residues long. Germline lookup yields CDR1 SNHLY and CDR2 FYNNEI. V was trimmed by 6 bases and J by 5 bases, leaving 23 bases between them. CDR3 region: CASSRRGVPKNDEQYF. In nucleotides, the CDR3 is TGTGCCAGCAGCCGGCGGGGTGTACCTAAGAACGACGAGCAGTACTTC. The full variable domain, with the rest looked up from reference TRBV2 and TRBJ2-7, is EPEVTQTPSHQVTQMGQEVILRCVPISNHLYFYWYRQILGQKVEFLVSFYNNEISEKSEIFDDQFSVERPDGSNFTLKIRSTKLEDSAMYFCASSRRGVPKNDEQYFGPGTRLTVT.

The CDR3 region has the DNA TGTGCCAGCAAAAGGACAGGGCTTTCTGGAAACACCATATATTTT. It encodes CASKRTGLSGNTIYF. The genes are TRBV6-5 and TRBJ1-3; 8 bases are shared with TRBD1. V gave up 7 bases and J gave up 1 base; unmatched junction bases: 6. Per germline, CDR1 MNHEY and CDR2 SVGAGI. This CDR3 region has 15 residues.

CDR3 protein: CASSAGLAGRSEQFF. The CDR3 DNA sequence: TGCGCCAGCAGCGCGGGACTAGCGGGACGTTCTGAGCAGTTCTTC. The chain has TRBV5-1 and TRBJ2-1; 13 bases are a match to TRBD2. The CDR3 has 15 residues. Trimming took 4 bases from V and 9 from J; bases not matched to a gene: 7. Germline-derived CDR1 and CDR2 are SGHRS and YFSETQ.

This chain connects TRBV27 to TRBJ1-1, with TRBD1 as a possible D gene (6 bases). The CDR3 covers 13 residues. The germline CDR1 and CDR2 sequences are MNHEY and SMNVEV (reference sequence). With 7 bases removed from V and 1 base from J, the gap between germline ends came to 10 bases. The CDR3, as DNA: TGTGCCAGCACCGAACAGGGGAACACTGAAGCTTTCTTT. Its protein is CASTEQGNTEAFF.

The chain recombines TRBV28 with TRBJ2-3; D may be TRBD1 or TRBD2 (5 bases each). V was pared by 2 bases and J by 4 bases, with 13 bases between. Germline-derived CDR1 and CDR2 are MDHEN and SYDVKM. The CDR3 has 15 residues. CDR3 sequence: CASSLISRGADTQYF. The CDR3 nucleotides are TGTGCCAGCAGTTTAATTAGCCGAGGGGCAGATACGCAGTATTTT. The whole variable domain, remainder taken from reference TRBV28 and TRBJ2-3, is DVKVTQSSRYLVKRTGEKVFLECVQDMDHENMFWYRQDPGLGLRLIYFSYDVKMKEKGDIPEGYSVSREKKERFSLILESASTNQTSMYLCASSLISRGADTQYFGPGTRLTVL.

The CDR3 here is CASSILAGGNNEQFF. DNA for the CDR3: TGTGCCAGCAGTATACTAGCGGGCGGTAACAATGAGCAGTTCTTC. The V call is TRBV28, the J call TRBJ2-1; TRBD2 matches 9 bases. V was clipped by 5 bases and J by 5 bases; unmatched bases: 7. The CDR3 has 15 amino acids. Germline V CDR1 and CDR2: MDHEN, SYDVKM.

This clone was counted between two and nine times. The chain has TRBV10-3 and TRBJ1-5, with 7 nucleotides matching TRBD1. The CDR3 loop spans 15 amino acids. After removal of 2 bases from V and 4 bases from J, the junction contained 5 bases not matched to a gene. Per germline, CDR1 ENHRY and CDR2 SYGVKD. CDR3 sequence: CAISEGTVENQPQHF. The DNA for the CDR3 is TGTGCCATCAGTGAGGGGACAGTAGAAAATCAGCCCCAGCATTTT.

This rearrangement joins TRBV4-3 to TRBJ1-5; 9 bases match TRBD1. V was pared by 0 bases and J by 5 bases, with 11 bases of the junction left unmatched. The CDR3 extends over 18 amino acids. From germline, CDR1 is LGHNA and CDR2 YSLEER. The CDR3 reads CASSQDFLDRGADQPQHF. The CDR3 DNA sequence: TGCGCCAGCAGCCAAGATTTCCTGGACAGGGGCGCCGATCAGCCCCAGCATTTT.

This clone was counted between two and nine times. V and J are TRBV6-6 and TRBJ2-7; D gene uncertain. The V end was cut by 6 bases, the J end by 3 bases, with 12 bases between. In germline, CDR1 is MNHNY, CDR2 SVGAGI (reference sequence). The CDR3 runs to 13 residues. For the CDR3, the DNA is TGTGCCAGCAGGAAGACATTAGGCTACGAGCAGTACTTC. It yields the protein CASRKTLGYEQYF.

The rearrangement uses TRBV7-9 and TRBJ1-2; tentative D call: TRBD1 (5 bases). The CDR3 spans 12 residues. The germline gives CDR1 SEHNR, CDR2 FQNEAQ (reference sequence). Trimming removed 5 bases from V and 7 bases from J, with 11 bases in between. CDR3 sequence: CASSPGGGGYTF. The CDR3, as DNA: TGTGCCAGCAGCCCCGGGGGAGGTGGCTACACCTTC.

The chain recombines TRBV6-6 with TRBJ2-2; 11 nucleotides line up with TRBD1. J was trimmed by 6 bases and V by 6 bases; bases with no gene match: 3. Germline-derived CDR1 and CDR2 are MNHNY and SVGAGI (reference sequence). The CDR3 loop spans 14 amino acids. The CDR3 DNA is TGTGCCAGCAGATGGACAGGGGGCCCCGGGGAGCTGTTTTTT. This gives the protein CASRWTGGPGELFF.

The chain is built from TRBV2 and TRBJ2-3, with D unresolved. The V end lost 5 bases, the J end lost 0 bases, and 9 bases lay between the germline ends. CDR3 length equals 14 residues. Germline CDR1 reads SNHLY; CDR2 reads FYNNEI. The CDR3, as DNA: TGTGCCAGCAGTAGCGAAGGTAGCACAGATACGCAGTATTTT. It translates to CASSSEGSTDTQYF.

This chain connects TRBV5-1 to TRBJ2-6, with D unclear. Per the germline V gene, CDR1 is SGHRS and CDR2 is YFSETQ. This CDR3 is built from 15 residues. V dropped 1 base and J dropped 4 bases, with 9 bases sitting between them. CDR3: CASSLSESGANVLTF. Written as DNA, the CDR3 is TGCGCCAGCAGCTTGAGCGAGTCCGGGGCCAACGTCCTGACTTTC.

The CDR3 here is CASSLARDFSTDTQYF. Here the CDR3 DNA reads TGTGCCAGCAGCTTAGCGCGGGATTTTAGCACAGATACGCAGTATTTT. V usage is TRBV13 and J usage is TRBJ2-3; D might be TRBD2 (6 bases). V was cut by 1 base and J by 0 bases, with 11 bases left in between. Germline V gene data show CDR1 as PRHDT and CDR2 as FYEKMQ (reference sequence). The CDR3 runs to 16 residues.

The rearrangement uses TRBV23-1 and TRBJ1-5; D uncertain. TRBV23-1 is filed as an ORF, its function uncertain. Trimming stripped 0 bases from V and 0 bases from J, with 21 bases between. The CDR3 runs 20 residues. The CDR3: CASSQSSPQEPQISNQPQHF. The CDR3 region has the DNA TGCGCCAGCAGTCAATCGTCTCCACAAGAGCCTCAGATTAGCAATCAGCCCCAGCATTTT.

J is TRBJ2-3 and V is TRBV7-9; maybe TRBD2 (6 bases). V shed 5 bases and J shed 5 bases, with 8 bases lying between them. CDR3 size: 12 residues. Germline values: CDR1 SEHNR, CDR2 FQNEAQ (reference sequence). The DNA for the CDR3 is TGTGCCAGCAGCCTCGGGAGAGATACGCAGTATTTT. Protein sequence: CASSLGRDTQYF.

The J gene is TRBJ2-7, the V gene TRBV29-1; D perhaps matches TRBD1 (5 bases). Trimming took 2 bases from V and 2 from J, leaving 13 bases between them. There are 14 residues in the CDR3. Germline V CDR1 and CDR2: SQVTM, ANQGSEA. Here the CDR3 reads CSVEKQGRTYEQYF. The CDR3 bases are TGCAGCGTTGAAAAGCAGGGAAGGACCTACGAGCAGTACTTC.

The chain has TRBV9 and TRBJ2-1, with D perhaps matching TRBD1 (5 bases). Germline loops: CDR1 SGDLS, CDR2 YYNGEE. This CDR3 is built from 14 residues. Trimming shortened V by 0 bases and J by 5 bases, and 9 bases separated the two germline ends. CDR3 residues: CASSVGDRDNEQFF. In DNA form, the CDR3 reads TGTGCCAGCAGCGTAGGAGACAGAGACAATGAGCAGTTCTTC.

This chain uses TRBV7-2 with TRBJ2-7, with D possibly matching TRBD1 (6 bases). The CDR3 covers 14 residues. In germline, CDR1 is SGHTA, CDR2 FQGNSA. With 9 bases removed from V and 1 base from J, the gap between germline ends came to 16 bases. The CDR3 region has the DNA TGTGCCAGTCGTACCCCGGGACATTCCTACGAGCAGTACTTC. It encodes CASRTPGHSYEQYF. The variable domain in full, completed from reference TRBV7-2 and TRBJ2-7, reads GAGVSQSPSNKVTEKGKDVELRCDPISGHTALYWYRQSLGQGLEFLIYFQGNSAPDKSGLPSDRFSAERTGGSVSTLTIQRTQQEDSAVYLCASRTPGHSYEQYFGPGTRLTVT.

The rearrangement links TRBV29-1 to TRBJ2-7; the D is unclear. Trimming took 1 base from V and 4 from J, leaving 5 bases between them. The CDR3 length is 11 residues. The germline V gene has CDR1 SQVTM and CDR2 ANQGSEA. The chain's CDR3 is CSVEGMYEQYF. CDR3 bases: TGCAGCGTTGAAGGGATGTACGAGCAGTACTTC.

This chain uses TRBV7-2 with TRBJ1-5; D is undetermined. The germline gives CDR1 SGHTA, CDR2 FQGNSA. Trimming pared 1 base from V and 3 bases from J, leaving 4 bases between. The CDR3 spans 13 residues. CDR3 bases: TGTGCCAGCAGCTTAGGTCCCAATCAGCCCCAGCATTTT. It is translated as CASSLGPNQPQHF.